The text below deals with one TCR beta chain. The antigen it binds to is not known. A much bigger clone sits one base away, suggesting this may be a read error. Reading the germline V gene (reference sequence) gives CDR1 SGHKS and CDR2 YYEKEE. Including cysteine and phenylalanine, the CDR3 has 13 amino acids. Only the CDR3 portion is preserved as DNA: 39 bases, with reading frame beginning at the first base. The V and J ends are trimmed by 3 bases and 5 bases, leaving 9 bases between them. The sample originates from a study of blood T cell repertoires in COVID-19 (TCRdb year 2020). Study-wide context: Samples covering the acute and convalescent phases of COVID-19 were provided by collaborators in the United States, Italy and Spain. The dataset comprised deeply sampled blood TCRbeta repertoires from subjects exposed to, actively infected with, or recovered from COVID-19. The repertoires were made available in a free public database intended to serve as a resource for research on the immune response to SARS-CoV-2. The material from the prospective study consisted of cDNA or gDNA derived from T cells, B-cell-depleted T cells, or PBMCs. The samples were drawn from the first 160 participants of the ongoing ImmuneRACE study and from roughly 1,300 subjects provided by 6 global collaborators. HLA class I and class II types, where available, came from metadata supplied by the sample provider rather than from assay-based typing. The sample metadata nearly always contained a de-identified subject ID, COVID-19 status, age in years and sex.

Collaborating institutions collected whole blood in K2EDTA tubes following their own protocols. For TCRbeta analysis, collaborators shipped samples in one of three forms: frozen whole blood, isolated PBMCs, or DNA extracted from either of those sample types. General findings and caveats noted by the study authors: Clinical and demographic metadata were provided uncurated, with the amount varying by source and participant.

The immunoSEQ Assay, a bias-controlled multiplex PCR, was used to amplify TCRbeta CDR3 regions from genomic DNA. As for how the authors treated the data: The number of nucleated cells in each sample was estimated by amplification of reference gene primers within the assay. To quantify the absolute abundance of each unique TCRbeta CDR3 rearrangement, sequence reads were collapsed and filtered. For each sample, productive Simpson clonality was calculated by taking the square root of Simpson's diversity index across productive rearrangements. TCRdb obtained this table from immuneACCESS and retained in-frame rearrangements with V and J assigned. These tables miss some clones; where compared with another copy, unresolved V genes account for less than half of the shortfall, and the remainder is unexplained. The DNA gave D and trimming, while V, J and clone size come from that table. The sample table lists over 120,000 clones, roughly 84% of them with a count of one. About 5% of the sample comes from the top ten.

Sequenced input: peripheral blood. The chain links TRBV5-5 with TRBJ2-1; the D gene is perhaps TRBD2, on 6 matching bases. The TCR sequence derives from a human donor in a cohort sampled during active COVID-19. The DNA sequence reads TGTGCCAGCAGCTCCCGACTAGACAATGAGCAGTTCTTC. This gives the protein CASSSRLDNEQFF.